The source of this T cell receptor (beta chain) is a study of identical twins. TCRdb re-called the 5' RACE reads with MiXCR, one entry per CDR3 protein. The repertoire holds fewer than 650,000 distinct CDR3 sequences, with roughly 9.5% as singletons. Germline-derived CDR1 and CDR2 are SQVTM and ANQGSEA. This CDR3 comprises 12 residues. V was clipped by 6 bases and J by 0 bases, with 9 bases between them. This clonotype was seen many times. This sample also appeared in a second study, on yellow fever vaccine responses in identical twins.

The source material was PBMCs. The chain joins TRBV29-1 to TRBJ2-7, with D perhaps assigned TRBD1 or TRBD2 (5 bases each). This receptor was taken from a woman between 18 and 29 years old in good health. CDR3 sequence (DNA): TGCAGCGTGTCGGGGCTCTCCTACGAGCAGTACTTC. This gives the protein CSVSGLSYEQYF.